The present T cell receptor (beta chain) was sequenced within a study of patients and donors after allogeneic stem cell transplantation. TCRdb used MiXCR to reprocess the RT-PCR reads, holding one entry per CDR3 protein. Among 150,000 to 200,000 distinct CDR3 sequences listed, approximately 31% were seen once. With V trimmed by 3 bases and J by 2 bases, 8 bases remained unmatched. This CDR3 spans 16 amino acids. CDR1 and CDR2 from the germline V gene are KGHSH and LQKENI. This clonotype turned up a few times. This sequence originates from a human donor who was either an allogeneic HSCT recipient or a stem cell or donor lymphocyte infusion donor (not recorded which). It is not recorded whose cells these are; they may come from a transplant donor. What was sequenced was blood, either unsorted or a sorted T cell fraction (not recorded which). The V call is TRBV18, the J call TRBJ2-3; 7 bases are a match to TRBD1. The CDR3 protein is CASSPGTQGYTDTQYF. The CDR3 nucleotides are TGTGCCAGCTCACCGGGAACACAGGGGTACACAGATACGCAGTATTTT. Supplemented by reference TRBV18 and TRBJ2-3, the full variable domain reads NAGVMQNPRHLVRRRGQEARLRCSPMKGHSHVYWYRQLPEEGLKFMVYLQKENIIDESGMPKERFSAEFPKEGPSILRIQQVVRGDSAAYFCASSPGTQGYTDTQYFGPGTRLTVL.